Below, 14 T cell receptor beta chains from the same sample are listed, as sequenced in a study of cytomegalovirus exposure and HLA in healthy donors. The PCR made use of 60 Vbeta and 13 Jbeta primers. TCRdb's copy holds only in-frame clones and misses some; the assay was immunoSEQ multiplex PCR. The data hold roughly 130,000 clones, with roughly 77% observed a single time. What was sequenced was PBMCs. The origin of the receptors is a female donor in good health and CMV-seronegative.

This clone was observed a few times. V gene TRBV6-4 combines with J gene TRBJ2-2; D may be TRBD1 (6 bases). From germline, CDR1 is MRHNA and CDR2 SNTAGT. V lost 5 bases, J lost 7 bases, and 17 bases lay in between. This CDR3 spans 15 amino acids. The CDR3 bases are TGTGCCAGCAGTCCGGGACATTTTCACGTCGGGGAGCTGTTTTTT. Protein sequence: CASSPGHFHVGELFF.

The chain couples TRBV6-5 to TRBJ2-2; 8 positions agree with TRBD1. The CDR3 runs 14 residues. Trimming at V came to 6 bases and at J to 7 bases, leaving 7 bases not matched to a gene. Germline V gene data show CDR1 as MNHEY and CDR2 as SVGAGI. The CDR3 bases are TGTGCCAGCAGGATTACAGGGACAGGCGGGGAGCTGTTTTTT. Residues: CASRITGTGGELFF.

The V call is TRBV19, the J call TRBJ2-2; 8 nucleotides agree with TRBD2. Per germline, CDR1 LNHDA and CDR2 SQIVND (reference sequence). This CDR3 contains 14 residues. V trimming: 6 bases; J trimming: 3 bases; junction bases outside the gene matches: 3. CDR3 loop: CASRSGGDTGELFF. CDR3 DNA: TGTGCCAGTAGAAGCGGGGGAGACACCGGGGAGCTGTTTTTT.

CDR3 amino acids: CASGRGERGGTDTQYF. The CDR3 DNA reads as TGTGCCAGCGGGCGAGGCGAGCGGGGGGGCACAGATACGCAGTATTTT. The rearrangement links TRBV21-1 to TRBJ2-3; the table calls TRBD2, which could not be checked here. TRBV21-1 is a listed pseudogene. The CDR3 length is 16 residues.

This clone was recorded a few times. The chain is built from TRBV7-6 and TRBJ2-7; 8 bases fit TRBD1. The CDR3 length is 14 residues. V lost 3 bases and J lost 3; bases outside the gene matches: 4. From germline, CDR1 is SGHVS and CDR2 FNYEAQ. The CDR3: CASSLNRGNYEQYF. The CDR3 nucleotides are TGTGCCAGCAGCTTGAACAGGGGGAACTACGAGCAGTACTTC.

The chain combines TRBV2 with TRBJ2-1; 8 bases align to TRBD1. This CDR3 is 10 amino acids long. The V segment lost 8 bases and the J segment 15 bases; nucleotides outside the gene matches: 6. In germline, CDR1 is SNHLY, CDR2 FYNNEI. The CDR3 here is CASFGQGGFF. The CDR3 nucleotides read TGTGCCAGCTTCGGACAGGGCGGGTTCTTC.

This clone came up a few times. V and J are TRBV7-3 and TRBJ1-1, with D perhaps TRBD1 (5 bases). The germline CDR1 and CDR2 sequences are SGHTA and FQGTGA. CDR3 length: 13 amino acids. V was trimmed by 2 bases and J by 6 bases, leaving 10 bases between them. For the CDR3, the DNA is TGTGCCAGCAGCTTAGGGGCAGGGTCTGAAGCTTTCTTT. This sequence encodes CASSLGAGSEAFF.

The genes are TRBV7-9 and TRBJ2-7; D is uncertain. In germline, CDR1 is SEHNR, CDR2 FQNEAQ (reference sequence). The CDR3 length is 12 residues. V lost 10 bases and J lost 2, with 12 bases in between. The CDR3 DNA follows: TGTGCCACCAGTGCAACTCCCTACGAGCAGTACTTC. Translating gives CATSATPYEQYF.

The chain has TRBV7-2 and TRBJ2-5; 8 nucleotides line up with TRBD2. The CDR3 runs 14 residues. Losses at the gene ends were 6 bases for V and 1 base for J; bases not matched to a gene: 4. Germline CDR1 SGHTA, CDR2 FQGNSA. The CDR3: CASRPTSGQETQYF. DNA for the CDR3: TGTGCCAGCAGGCCAACTAGCGGCCAAGAGACCCAGTACTTC.

The gene calls are TRBV10-3 and TRBJ2-5; 12 nucleotides agree with TRBD1. The end of the DNA aligns better with TRBJ2-7, so the J call may be wrong. CDR3 length: 14 residues. Germline V gene data show CDR1 as ENHRY and CDR2 as SYGVKD. CDR3 sequence: CAISPGQGAGEQYF. CDR3 bases: TGTGCCATCAGTCCGGGACAGGGGGCAGGCGAGCAGTACTTC.

The chain recombines TRBV5-4 with TRBJ2-1, with D perhaps matching TRBD2 (5 bases). CDR3 length: 15 residues. V lost 4 bases and J 3 bases, leaving 14 bases between the germline ends. Germline CDR1 SGHNT, CDR2 YYREEE (reference sequence). CDR3 residues: CASSPQEEFYNEQFF. CDR3 DNA: TGTGCCAGCAGCCCTCAGGAGGAGTTCTACAATGAGCAGTTCTTC.

This chain uses TRBV28 with TRBJ2-7; the D gene is possibly TRBD1 (5 bases). CDR1 is MDHEN, CDR2 SYDVKM, per germline. CDR3 size: 13 residues. Between the trimmed V and J ends, which lost 2 bases and 3 bases, there was a span of 8 bases. CDR3 sequence (DNA): TGTGCCAGCAGTTTAAACAGGCTCTACGAGCAGTACTTC. Translation: CASSLNRLYEQYF. Full variable domain (remainder filled in from reference TRBV28 and TRBJ2-7): DVKVTQSSRYLVKRTGEKVFLECVQDMDHENMFWYRQDPGLGLRLIYFSYDVKMKEKGDIPEGYSVSREKKERFSLILESASTNQTSMYLCASSLNRLYEQYFGPGTRLTVT.

The genes are TRBV18 and TRBJ1-2, with 7 bases aligning to TRBD1. The CDR3 spans 13 residues. V was pared by 6 bases and J by 7 bases, with 8 bases of the junction left unmatched. The germline V gene has CDR1 KGHSH and CDR2 LQKENI. CDR3 bases: TGTGCCAGCTCGGACGGTAGGGACAGTGGCTACACCTTC. Its protein product is CASSDGRDSGYTF.

This clone appeared once. This chain links TRBV30 with TRBJ1-1; the D is unclear. V gave up 5 bases and J gave up 1 base, with 17 bases separating them. The CDR3 loop spans 15 amino acids. Germline CDR1 reads GTSNPN; CDR2 reads SVGIG (reference sequence). The CDR3 reads CAWSPDSGGNTEAFF. The DNA for the CDR3 is TGTGCCTGGTCCCCCGATTCGGGTGGGAACACTGAAGCTTTCTTT.